This entry features one TCR beta chain sequence. Its antigen is as yet unknown. This specimen comes from a study of lymphopenia after photon versus proton radiotherapy. Whole-study findings and limits: Under photons, naive T cells and diversity fell while effector/memory populations rose. After lymphocyte nadir, photon-treated repertoires showed oligoclonal expansion, especially CD8+ Temra.

In germline, CDR1 is SQVTM, CDR2 ANQGSEA. The CDR3 covers 15 residues. V lost 1 base to trimming and J lost 3 bases, with 16 bases between them. Using immunoSEQ multiplex PCR, the repertoire was profiled, and TCRdb retains in-frame clones only, with some absent. The data contain about 33,000 clones, roughly 90% of them seen just once; the ten biggest clones take up less than 7%. V is TRBV29-1 and J is TRBJ2-7, with D perhaps TRBD2 (7 bases). This specimen was peripheral blood, taken from a patient treated with photon-based radiotherapy. The TCR comes from a woman aged 50 to 65 with pancreatic cancer. The CDR3 spells CSVEGGGPLDYEQYF. DNA of the CDR3: TGCAGCGTTGAAGGGGGGGGCCCGTTGGACTACGAGCAGTACTTC.